The 31 T cell receptor beta chains reported below all come from one sample, sequenced in a study of blood T cell repertoires in COVID-19. Data came from immunoSEQ multiplex PCR; TCRdb stores just in-frame clones and leaves some out. In the table there are 200,000 to 250,000 clones, about nine tenths of which are singletons. Source material: PBMCs or T cells enriched from blood (not recorded which). The source of these receptors is a man aged 35-49 years who had recovered from COVID-19.

This clone occurred a few times. This chain links TRBV14 with TRBJ2-7; a possible D gene is TRBD1 (5 bases). The CDR3 contains 12 residues. Germline lookup yields CDR1 SGHDN and CDR2 FVKESK. Trimming shortened V by 5 bases and J by 3 bases, and 8 bases separated the two germline ends. Written as DNA, the CDR3 is TGTGCCAGCAGCAGGGGCGGCTACGAGCAGTACTTC. It specifies CASSRGGYEQYF.

This chain uses TRBV3-1 (or the pseudogene TRBV3-2) with TRBJ1-5, with D uncertain. The CDR3 runs 12 residues. Germline V gives CDR1 LGHDT, CDR2 YNNKEL (reference sequence). The V gene lost 0 bases and the J gene lost 9 bases, with 6 bases spanning the gap. CDR3 amino acids: CASSQEGRPQHF. The CDR3 nucleotides are TGTGCCAGCAGCCAAGAGGGGAGGCCCCAGCATTTT.

This clone appeared a single time. V and J are TRBV2 and TRBJ1-3; D unresolved. Per the germline V gene, CDR1 is SNHLY and CDR2 is FYNNEI. This CDR3 comprises 15 residues. Trimming shortened V by 3 bases and J by 0 bases, and 9 bases separated the two germline ends. The CDR3 DNA is TGTGCCAGCAGTGAGGAGGCATTCTCTGGAAACACCATATATTTT. Protein: CASSEEAFSGNTIYF.

The gene calls are TRBV5-1 and TRBJ1-5, with D perhaps matching TRBD1 (6 bases). The V gene's germline CDR1 is SGHRS and CDR2 YFSETQ. The CDR3 covers 16 residues. With 1 base removed from V and 5 bases from J, the gap between germline ends came to 16 bases. Here the CDR3 reads CASSLSGAGDHQPQHF. CDR3 DNA sequence: TGCGCCAGCAGCTTGAGTGGGGCAGGGGATCATCAGCCCCAGCATTTT.

The genes are TRBV27 and TRBJ1-2; 10 nucleotides line up with TRBD1. This CDR3 spans 13 amino acids. Trimming took 0 bases from V and 10 from J; bases not matched to a gene: 2. Germline assignment: CDR1 MNHEY and CDR2 SMNVEV (reference sequence). The CDR3 is CASSLSGTGAYTF. In DNA, the CDR3 is TGTGCCAGCAGTTTATCGGGGACAGGGGCCTACACCTTC.

The V gene is TRBV6-5, the J gene TRBJ2-7; a possible D gene is TRBD1 (6 bases). The CDR3 extends over 15 amino acids. V shed 5 bases and J shed 3 bases, with 17 bases lying between them. Germline lookup yields CDR1 MNHEY and CDR2 SVGAGI. The CDR3 loop is CASSHPRTASYEQYF. The CDR3 DNA sequence: TGTGCCAGCAGTCACCCCCGGACAGCTAGCTACGAGCAGTACTTC.

The chain joins TRBV2 to TRBJ1-4, with TRBD1 matching over 8 bases. The germline gives CDR1 SNHLY, CDR2 FYNNEI. Trimming at V came to 4 bases and at J to 3 bases, leaving 4 bases not matched to a gene. The CDR3 runs 15 residues. The CDR3 loop is CASSGLGQANEKLFF. The DNA for the CDR3 is TGTGCCAGCAGTGGCCTGGGACAGGCTAATGAAAAACTGTTTTTT.

The table lists this clone with a few counts. J is TRBJ2-1 and V is TRBV10-3; 11 bases align to TRBD2. This CDR3 is 15 amino acids long. Germline V CDR1 and CDR2: ENHRY, SYGVKD. J lost 8 bases, V lost 4 bases, and 7 bases had no gene match. CDR3 sequence: CAISGIAGGKDEQFF. The CDR3 region has the DNA TGTGCCATCAGTGGAATAGCGGGGGGGAAGGATGAGCAGTTCTTC.

This sequence joins TRBV19 and TRBJ2-1; 9 bases map to TRBD1. This CDR3 has 13 residues. Germline values: CDR1 LNHDA, CDR2 SQIVND (reference sequence). V lost 7 bases and J lost 8; bases outside the gene matches: 6. As DNA, the CDR3 is TGTGCCAGTAAGGACAGGGGTTTCGATGAGCAGTTCTTC. The encoded protein is CASKDRGFDEQFF.

The rearrangement joins TRBV6-1 to TRBJ2-7; D possibly corresponds to TRBD1 (6 bases). The germline V and J ends were trimmed by 2 bases and 7 bases, with 21 bases remaining between them. CDR3 size: 16 residues. Germline V gene data show CDR1 as MNHNS and CDR2 as SASEGT. The CDR3 DNA reads TGTGCCAGCAGTGAAAAAAGGGACAACTCCTTGAGAGAGCAGTACTTC. It is translated as CASSEKRDNSLREQYF.

The chain links TRBV5-4 to TRBJ2-2, with 8 bases identical to TRBD2. Germline-derived CDR1 and CDR2 are SGHNT and YYREEE (reference sequence). The CDR3 is 16 amino acids. V shed 6 bases and J 1 base; nucleotides not matched to a gene: 8. This CDR3 reads CASTPGGGRNTGELFF. The DNA for the CDR3 is TGTGCCAGCACCCCCGGGGGGGGCAGGAACACCGGGGAGCTGTTTTTT. Full variable domain (outside the CDR3, taken from reference TRBV5-4 and TRBJ2-2): ETGVTQSPTHLIKTRGQQVTLRCSSQSGHNTVSWYQQALGQGPQFIFQYYREEENGRGNFPPRFSGLQFPNYSSELNVNALELDDSALYLCASTPGGGRNTGELFFGEGSRLTVL.

V and J are TRBV30 and TRBJ2-7; 9 bases are shared with TRBD1. The CDR3 is made up of 14 amino acids. V lost 3 bases, J lost 5 bases, and 8 bases stayed unmatched. The germline CDR1 and CDR2 sequences are GTSNPN and SVGIG (reference sequence). The CDR3: CAWRTTGGDDEQYF. Written as DNA, the CDR3 is TGTGCCTGGAGGACCACAGGGGGCGACGACGAGCAGTACTTC.

J is TRBJ1-2 and V is TRBV4-1; possible D gene TRBD1, 5 bases. The germline V and J ends were trimmed by 0 bases and 5 bases, with 10 bases remaining between them. This CDR3 is built from 14 residues. CDR1 and CDR2 from the germline V gene are MGHRA and YSYEKL. The CDR3 spells CASSQEAGLYGYTF. The CDR3 DNA reads as TGCGCCAGCAGCCAAGAAGCGGGGCTGTATGGCTACACCTTC.

The J gene is TRBJ1-1, the V gene TRBV19; D not certain. The CDR3 runs 13 residues. Trimming removed 2 bases from V and 8 bases from J, with 12 bases in between. Germline assignment: CDR1 LNHDA and CDR2 SQIVND (reference sequence). CDR3 amino acids: CASSISRGIEAFF. CDR3 sequence (DNA): TGTGCCAGTAGTATAAGTCGTGGCATCGAAGCTTTCTTT.

The rearrangement links TRBV11-2 to TRBJ2-4, with D perhaps TRBD1 (6 bases). Between the trimmed V and J ends, which lost 5 bases and 7 bases, there was a span of 9 bases. Germline values: CDR1 SGHAT, CDR2 FQNNGV. The CDR3 length is 12 residues. The CDR3 sequence is CASSPTGNIQYF. The CDR3 DNA sequence: TGTGCCAGCAGCCCAACAGGGAACATTCAGTACTTC.

The chain carries TRBV5-1 and TRBJ1-4; 7 bases agree with TRBD1. The germline CDR1 and CDR2 sequences are SGHRS and YFSETQ. The CDR3 spans 16 residues. After removal of 0 bases from V and 10 bases from J, the junction contained 12 bases not matched to a gene. This CDR3 is CASSLGPETGTGKLFF. CDR3 DNA: TGCGCCAGCAGCTTGGGACCCGAGACAGGGACGGGAAAACTGTTTTTT.

The chain has TRBV27 and TRBJ1-1; a weak D match, TRBD1 (6 bases). The V end lost 4 bases, the J end lost 0 bases, and 12 bases lay between the germline ends. Germline CDR1 MNHEY, CDR2 SMNVEV (reference sequence). This CDR3 is built from 15 residues. CDR3 DNA sequence: TGTGCCAGCAGTTCTCGGACAGAAGTGAACACTGAAGCTTTCTTT. It is translated as CASSSRTEVNTEAFF.

The J gene is TRBJ2-1, the V gene TRBV9, with D tentatively TRBD2 (5 bases). Per germline, CDR1 SGDLS and CDR2 YYNGEE. V was cut by 5 bases and J by 5 bases, with 14 bases left in between. The CDR3 sequence is 14 residues long. CDR3 sequence reads: CASRREPSDNEQFF. Here the CDR3 DNA reads TGTGCCAGCAGGAGGGAGCCCAGTGACAATGAGCAGTTCTTC. The complete variable domain, with remaining parts taken from reference TRBV9 and TRBJ2-1, reads DSGVTQTPKHLITATGQRVTLRCSPRSGDLSVYWYQQSLDQGLQFLIQYYNGEERAKGNILERFSAQQFPDLHSELNLSSLELGDSALYFCASRREPSDNEQFFGPGTRLTVL.

The chain uses TRBV9 and TRBJ2-3; 7 bases are shared with TRBD1. The germline CDR1 and CDR2 sequences are SGDLS and YYNGEE. Losses at the gene ends were 4 bases for V and 1 base for J; bases not matched to a gene: 3. CDR3 length: 14 amino acids. CDR3 in amino acids: CASSSGQRTDTQYF. The DNA of the CDR3 is TGTGCCAGCAGCTCGGGACAGCGCACAGATACGCAGTATTTT.

The gene calls are TRBV30 and TRBJ1-1; 7 bases align to TRBD1. The V gene's germline CDR1 is GTSNPN and CDR2 SVGIG (reference sequence). The V and J ends lost 2 bases and 1 base, in that order; junction bases with no gene match: 1. The CDR3 is 13 residues long. The CDR3 DNA follows: TGTGCCTGGAGTTGGACAGGGAACACTGAAGCTTTCTTT. Protein product: CAWSWTGNTEAFF.

This clone was found a few times. CDR3 in DNA: TGTGCCAGCAGCTTAGAGGTAGGGGGCACCTTCTACGAGCAGTACTTC. Residues: CASSLEVGGTFYEQYF. This chain joins TRBV7-6 and TRBJ2-7; 7 positions agree with TRBD1. The ends lost 1 base at V and 3 bases at J; junction bases unmatched: 9. The length of the CDR3 is 16 residues. CDR1 and CDR2 from the germline V gene are SGHVS and FNYEAQ.

This CDR3 is CASSEDIGLADRYSYEQYF. The CDR3 nucleotides are TGTGCCAGCAGTGAAGATATCGGTCTAGCGGATCGATACTCCTACGAGCAGTACTTC. J is TRBJ2-7 and V is TRBV2; 7 bases line up with TRBD2. Germline V gene data show CDR1 as SNHLY and CDR2 as FYNNEI. The trim removed 1 base at V and 0 bases at J, leaving 15 bases unmatched. The CDR3 runs 19 residues.

The rearrangement joins TRBV3-1 (or the pseudogene TRBV3-2) to TRBJ1-1, with D perhaps matching TRBD1 (5 bases). This CDR3 comprises 15 residues. Trimming left V 0 bases short and J 0 bases short, with 8 bases between. CDR1 and CDR2 from the germline V gene are LGHDT and YNNKEL (reference sequence). The CDR3 region has the DNA TGTGCCAGCAGCCAAGACGCAGGGATGAACACTGAAGCTTTCTTT. Protein product: CASSQDAGMNTEAFF.

The genes are TRBV4-2 and TRBJ2-2, with a weak D call TRBD2 (6 bases). V lost 3 bases, J lost 2 bases, and 10 bases lay in between. CDR3 length: 15 amino acids. In germline, CDR1 is LGHNA, CDR2 YNFKEQ. The CDR3 reads CASSQGDSNTGELFF. DNA for the CDR3: TGTGCCAGCAGCCAGGGGGACTCCAACACCGGGGAGCTGTTTTTT.

For the CDR3, the DNA is TGTGCCACCACCTTTACCCGGGACATCGGCCCTGGTTATAGCAATCAGCCCCAGCATTTT. Its translation is CATTFTRDIGPGYSNQPQHF. The chain has TRBV24-1 and TRBJ1-5, with a possible D match to TRBD1 (6 bases). Trimming took 8 bases from V and 0 from J, leaving 28 bases between them. The CDR3 runs 20 residues. Germline CDR1 is KGHDR and CDR2 is SFDVKD.

The V call is TRBV21-1, the J call TRBJ1-5; the D call in the table, TRBD1, was not verified against the DNA. TRBV21-1 counts as a pseudogene. CDR3 length: 16 residues. DNA of the CDR3: TGTGCCAGCCCACCCTCTTCGGGACAGCTTCATCAGCCCCAGCATTTT. This encodes CASPPSSGQLHQPQHF.

This clone was counted a single time. The gene calls are TRBV18 and TRBJ1-3; possible D gene TRBD1, 6 bases. The CDR3 contains 19 residues. Germline CDR1 and CDR2: KGHSH and LQKENI. Trimming took 0 bases from V and 2 from J, leaving 20 bases between them. The CDR3 is CASSPPGASPYGTGNTIYF. For the CDR3, the DNA is TGTGCCAGCTCACCACCGGGGGCCTCTCCGTATGGGACTGGAAACACCATATATTTT.

This chain links TRBV7-3 with TRBJ2-5; D is unresolved. Germline CDR1 SGHTA, CDR2 FQGTGA. With 5 bases removed from V and 5 bases from J, the gap between germline ends came to 15 bases. The CDR3 covers 14 residues. This CDR3 reads CASSRDGSSETQYF. The DNA of the CDR3 is TGTGCCAGCAGCCGAGACGGGTCCAGTGAGACCCAGTACTTC.

This chain links TRBV2 with TRBJ2-1; 8 bases match TRBD2. The junction had 6 bases not matched to a gene; V was cut back by 6 bases and J by 5 bases. Germline loops: CDR1 SNHLY, CDR2 FYNNEI. The CDR3 loop spans 14 amino acids. DNA for the CDR3: TGTGCCAGCAGGGCATTACTAGCGGACAATGAGCAGTTCTTC. This encodes CASRALLADNEQFF.

The genes are TRBV19 and TRBJ2-3, with 8 bases fitting TRBD2. The CDR3 totals 15 residues. The germline gives CDR1 LNHDA, CDR2 SQIVND (reference sequence). J was trimmed by 2 bases and V by 7 bases; bases with no gene match: 8. Written as DNA, the CDR3 is TGTGCCAGTACCAGGACTAGCTCACTCACAGATACGCAGTATTTT. Protein: CASTRTSSLTDTQYF.

This chain uses TRBV4-2 with TRBJ2-4; no clear D gene. Deletions cut 1 base from V and 4 bases from J, with 8 bases between. The CDR3 is 14 residues long. The germline gives CDR1 LGHNA, CDR2 YNFKEQ. The CDR3 here is CASSQVQNKNIQYF. CDR3 coding DNA: TGTGCCAGCAGCCAAGTGCAGAATAAAAACATTCAGTACTTC.